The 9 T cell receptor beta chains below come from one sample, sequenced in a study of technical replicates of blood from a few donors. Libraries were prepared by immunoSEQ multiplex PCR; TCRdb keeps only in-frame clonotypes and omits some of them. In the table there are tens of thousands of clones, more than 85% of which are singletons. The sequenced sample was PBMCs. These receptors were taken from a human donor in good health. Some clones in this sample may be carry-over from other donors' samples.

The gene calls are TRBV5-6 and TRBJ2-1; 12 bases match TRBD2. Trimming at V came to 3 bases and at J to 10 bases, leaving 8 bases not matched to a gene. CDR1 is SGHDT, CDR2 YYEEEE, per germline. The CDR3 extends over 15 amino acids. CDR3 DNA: TGTGCCAGCAGCTACTGGACTAGCGGGGTGGAAGAGCAGTTCTTC. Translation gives CASSYWTSGVEEQFF.

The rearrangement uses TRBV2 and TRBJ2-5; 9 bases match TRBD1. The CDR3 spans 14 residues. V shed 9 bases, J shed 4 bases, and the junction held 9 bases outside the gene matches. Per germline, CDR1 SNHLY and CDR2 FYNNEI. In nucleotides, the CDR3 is TGTGCCAGGGGAGTAGGACAGGGGACAGAGACCCAGTACTTC. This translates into CARGVGQGTETQYF. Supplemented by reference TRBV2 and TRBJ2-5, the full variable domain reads EPEVTQTPSHQVTQMGQEVILRCVPISNHLYFYWYRQILGQKVEFLVSFYNNEISEKSEIFDDQFSVERPDGSNFTLKIRSTKLEDSAMYFCARGVGQGTETQYFGPGTRLLVL.

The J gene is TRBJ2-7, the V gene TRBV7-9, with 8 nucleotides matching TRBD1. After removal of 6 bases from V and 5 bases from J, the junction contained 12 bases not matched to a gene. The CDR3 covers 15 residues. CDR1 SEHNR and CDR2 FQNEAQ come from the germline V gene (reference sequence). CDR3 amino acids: CASSPKDRGLNEQYF. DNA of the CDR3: TGTGCCAGCAGTCCAAAAGACAGGGGATTAAACGAGCAGTACTTC.

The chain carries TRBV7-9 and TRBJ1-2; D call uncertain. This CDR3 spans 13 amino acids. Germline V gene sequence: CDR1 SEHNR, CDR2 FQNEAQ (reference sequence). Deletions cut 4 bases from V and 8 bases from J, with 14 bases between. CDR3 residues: CASSSEEVGGYTF. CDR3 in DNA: TGTGCCAGCAGCTCCGAAGAGGTAGGCGGCTACACCTTC.

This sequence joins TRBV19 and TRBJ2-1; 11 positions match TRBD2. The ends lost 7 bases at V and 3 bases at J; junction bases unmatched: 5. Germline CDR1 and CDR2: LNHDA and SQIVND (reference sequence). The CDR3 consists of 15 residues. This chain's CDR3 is CASTLAGGIYNEQFF. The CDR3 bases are TGTGCCAGTACCTTAGCGGGAGGGATCTACAATGAGCAGTTCTTC.

CDR3: CASSSYTSAAKNIQYF. DNA for the CDR3: TGTGCCAGTAGTAGCTACACTAGCGCGGCCAAAAACATTCAGTACTTC. The chain couples TRBV19 to TRBJ2-4; 7 bases line up with TRBD2. Germline-derived CDR1 and CDR2 are LNHDA and SQIVND (reference sequence). With 4 bases clipped from V and 1 base from J, the junction kept 7 bases outside the gene matches. CDR3 length: 16 residues. The variable domain in full, with the rest retrieved from reference TRBV19 and TRBJ2-4, is DGGITQSPKYLFRKEGQNVTLSCEQNLNHDAMYWYRQDPGQGLRLIYYSQIVNDFQKGDIAEGYSVSREKKESFPLTVTSAQKNPTAFYLCASSSYTSAAKNIQYFGAGTRLSVL.

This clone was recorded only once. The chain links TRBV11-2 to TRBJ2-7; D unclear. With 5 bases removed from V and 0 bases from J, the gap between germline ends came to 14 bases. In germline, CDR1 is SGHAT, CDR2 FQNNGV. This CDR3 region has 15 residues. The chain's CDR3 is CASSRSAFFSYEQYF. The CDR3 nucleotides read TGTGCCAGCAGCAGAAGCGCGTTCTTCTCCTACGAGCAGTACTTC.

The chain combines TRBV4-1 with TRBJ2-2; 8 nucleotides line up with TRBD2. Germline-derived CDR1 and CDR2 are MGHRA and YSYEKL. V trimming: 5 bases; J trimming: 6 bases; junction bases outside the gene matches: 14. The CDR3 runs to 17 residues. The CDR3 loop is CASSAQAGGGRSGELFF. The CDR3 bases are TGCGCCAGCAGCGCCCAGGCGGGAGGAGGCCGGTCCGGGGAGCTGTTTTTT.

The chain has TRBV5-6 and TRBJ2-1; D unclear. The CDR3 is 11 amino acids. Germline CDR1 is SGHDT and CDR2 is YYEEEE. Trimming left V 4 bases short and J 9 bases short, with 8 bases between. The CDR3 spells CASSVVSEQFF. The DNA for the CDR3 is TGTGCCAGCAGCGTTGTGAGTGAGCAGTTCTTC.